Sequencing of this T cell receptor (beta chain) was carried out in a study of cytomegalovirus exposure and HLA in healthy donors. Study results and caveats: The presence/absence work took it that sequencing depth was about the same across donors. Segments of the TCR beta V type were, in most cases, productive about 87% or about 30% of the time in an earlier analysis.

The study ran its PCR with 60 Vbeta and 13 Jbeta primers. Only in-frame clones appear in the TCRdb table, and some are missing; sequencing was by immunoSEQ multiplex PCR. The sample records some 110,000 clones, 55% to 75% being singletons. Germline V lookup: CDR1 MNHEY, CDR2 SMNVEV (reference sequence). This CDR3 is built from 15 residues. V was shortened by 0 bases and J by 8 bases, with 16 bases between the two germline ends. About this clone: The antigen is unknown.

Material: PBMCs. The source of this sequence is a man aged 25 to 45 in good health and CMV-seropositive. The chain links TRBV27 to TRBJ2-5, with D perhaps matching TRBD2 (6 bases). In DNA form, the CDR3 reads TGTGCCAGCAGTTTATCACCCCCGGGGGAAGTTACCCAGTACTTC. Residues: CASSLSPPGEVTQYF.